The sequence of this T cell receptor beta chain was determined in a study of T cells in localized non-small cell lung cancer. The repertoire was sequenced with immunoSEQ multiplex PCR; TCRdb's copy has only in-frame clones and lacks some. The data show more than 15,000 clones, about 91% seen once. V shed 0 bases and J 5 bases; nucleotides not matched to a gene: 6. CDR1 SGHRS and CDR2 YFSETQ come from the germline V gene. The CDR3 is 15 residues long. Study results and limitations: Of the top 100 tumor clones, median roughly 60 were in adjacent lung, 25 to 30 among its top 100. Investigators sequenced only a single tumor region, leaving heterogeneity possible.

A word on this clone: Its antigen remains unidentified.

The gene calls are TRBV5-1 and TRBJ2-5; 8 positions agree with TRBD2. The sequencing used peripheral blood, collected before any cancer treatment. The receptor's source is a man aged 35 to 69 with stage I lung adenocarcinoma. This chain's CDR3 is CASSLALLAGETQYF. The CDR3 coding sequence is TGCGCCAGCAGCTTGGCGTTGCTAGCGGGTGAGACCCAGTACTTC.